These 9 T cell receptor beta chains share one sample of origin, sequenced in a study of PD-L1 blockade in urothelial cancer. Only in-frame clones appear in the TCRdb table, and some are missing; sequencing was by immunoSEQ multiplex PCR. The sample lists about 40,000 clones; around 83% were seen once. Specimen: PBMCs, collected around atezolizumab (anti-PD-L1) treatment. The origin of the receptors is a man aged 55 to 70 with urothelial cancer.

A few counts support this clone. CDR3 sequence (DNA): TGCGCCAGCAGCCAAGGGACAGGAATGAACTATGGCTACACCTTC. This gives the protein CASSQGTGMNYGYTF. The V and J genes are TRBV4-1 and TRBJ1-2, with 7 bases identical to TRBD1. The germline V gene encodes CDR1 MGHRA and CDR2 YSYEKL. CDR3 length equals 15 residues. V shed 1 base and J 2 bases; nucleotides not matched to a gene: 4.

CDR3 protein: CASRGGGATGELFF. The DNA of the CDR3 is TGTGCCAGCAGAGGCGGGGGAGCCACCGGGGAGCTGTTTTTT. The chain links TRBV6-5 to TRBJ2-2, with TRBD2 matching 7 bases. With 6 bases clipped from V and 4 bases from J, the junction kept 5 bases outside the gene matches. Germline assignment: CDR1 MNHEY and CDR2 SVGAGI. This CDR3 has 14 residues.

The chain carries TRBV6-6 and TRBJ2-5; D is uncertain. Deletions cut 6 bases from V and 4 bases from J, with 6 bases between. Germline assignment: CDR1 MNHNY and CDR2 SVGAGI (reference sequence). This CDR3 has 11 amino acids. CDR3 sequence: CASSPLETQYF. The CDR3 region has the DNA TGTGCCAGCAGCCCACTAGAGACCCAGTACTTC.

The chain recombines TRBV2 with TRBJ1-5, with D possibly being TRBD1 (6 bases). Germline-derived CDR1 and CDR2 are SNHLY and FYNNEI. Trimming removed 4 bases from V and 4 bases from J, with 8 bases in between. The CDR3 has 13 amino acids. The CDR3 loop reads CASSGDKNQPQHF. CDR3 sequence (DNA): TGTGCCAGCAGTGGGGACAAGAATCAGCCCCAGCATTTT.

V and J are TRBV6-1 and TRBJ2-3; D might be TRBD1 (6 bases). Looked up from germline, CDR1 is MNHNS and CDR2 is SASEGT. Trimming pared 6 bases from V and 0 bases from J, leaving 13 bases between. This CDR3 region has 15 residues. CDR3 protein: CASRAGQPSTDTQYF. The CDR3 bases are TGTGCCAGCAGGGCAGGACAGCCTAGCACAGATACGCAGTATTTT.

The CDR3 bases are TGTGCCAGCAACCAGGGAGGCTATGGCTACACCTTC. Amino acid sequence: CASNQGGYGYTF. The chain links TRBV28 to TRBJ1-2; D might be TRBD1 (5 bases). Germline V gives CDR1 MDHEN, CDR2 SYDVKM. This CDR3 is built from 12 residues. V lost 7 bases and J lost 4, with 10 bases in between.

The chain links TRBV7-9 to TRBJ2-1; TRBD2 agrees at 9 bases. The junction had 12 bases not matched to a gene; V was cut back by 2 bases and J by 4 bases. The CDR3 consists of 18 residues. Germline V CDR1 and CDR2: SEHNR, FQNEAQ (reference sequence). The CDR3 region is CASSLYVAGAFWYNEQFF. CDR3 sequence (DNA): TGTGCCAGCAGCTTATACGTAGCGGGAGCGTTTTGGTACAATGAGCAGTTCTTC.

The chain combines TRBV5-6 with TRBJ2-3; the match to TRBD2 covers 9 bases. The germline V gene encodes CDR1 SGHDT and CDR2 YYEEEE. This CDR3 is built from 14 residues. The V gene end was trimmed by 3 bases and the J gene end by 13 bases; junction bases not matched to a gene: 12. The CDR3 region is CASSSWRGGFTEYF. Written as DNA, the CDR3 is TGTGCCAGCAGCTCCTGGCGGGGGGGCTTCACGGAGTATTTT.

V is TRBV18 and J is TRBJ2-5; weak D call: TRBD1 (6 bases). CDR3 length: 15 amino acids. Germline V lookup: CDR1 KGHSH, CDR2 LQKENI. Trimming removed 3 bases from V and 5 bases from J, with 16 bases in between. The CDR3 reads CASSPIQGEGETQYF. CDR3 nucleotide sequence: TGTGCCAGCTCACCGATACAGGGAGAAGGGGAGACCCAGTACTTC.